This TCR beta chain was sequenced for a study of blood T cell repertoires in COVID-19. On the study more broadly: In each case, the material was cDNA or gDNA derived from T cells, B-cell-depleted T cells, or PBMCs.

Only in-frame clones appear in the TCRdb table, and some are missing; sequencing was by immunoSEQ multiplex PCR. This sample has 60,000 to 75,000 clones; around 86% occur once, and the top ten carry about 4%. This clone came up a few times. The sequenced sample was peripheral blood. The sequence came from a man in his 70s with active COVID-19.

CDR3 DNA sequence: TGTGCCAGCAGCCCGCGGCCGGCCTATGGCTACACCTTC. Translated, it gives CASSPRPAYGYTF. This rearrangement joins TRBV11-3 to TRBJ1-2, with D uncertain. This CDR3 has 13 amino acids. V lost 5 bases and J 4 bases, leaving 11 bases between the germline ends. Per germline, CDR1 SGHNT and CDR2 YENEEA.